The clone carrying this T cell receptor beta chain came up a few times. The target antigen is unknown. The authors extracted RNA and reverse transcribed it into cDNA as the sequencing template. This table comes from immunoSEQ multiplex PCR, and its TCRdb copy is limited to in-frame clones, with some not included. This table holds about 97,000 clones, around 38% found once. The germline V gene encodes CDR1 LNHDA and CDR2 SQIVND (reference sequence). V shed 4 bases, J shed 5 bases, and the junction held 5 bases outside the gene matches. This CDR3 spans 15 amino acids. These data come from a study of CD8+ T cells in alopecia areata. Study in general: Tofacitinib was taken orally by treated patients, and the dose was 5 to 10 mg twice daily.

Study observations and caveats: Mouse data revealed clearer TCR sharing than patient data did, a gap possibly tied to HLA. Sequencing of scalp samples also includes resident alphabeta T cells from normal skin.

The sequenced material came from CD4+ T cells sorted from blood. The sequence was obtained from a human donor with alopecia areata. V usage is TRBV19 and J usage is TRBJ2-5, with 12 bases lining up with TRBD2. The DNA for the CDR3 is TGTGCCAGTAGTAAGGGACTAGCGGGCTGGGAGACCCAGTACTTC. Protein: CASSKGLAGWETQYF. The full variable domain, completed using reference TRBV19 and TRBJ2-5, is DGGITQSPKYLFRKEGQNVTLSCEQNLNHDAMYWYRQDPGQGLRLIYYSQIVNDFQKGDIAEGYSVSREKKESFPLTVTSAQKNPTAFYLCASSKGLAGWETQYFGPGTRLLVL.